A selection of T cell receptor beta chains follows, all from one sample in a study of blood T cell repertoires in COVID-19. Assay: immunoSEQ multiplex PCR; the TCRdb copy retains only in-frame clones and omits some. Of approximately 400,000 clones in the sample, 91% were seen once. The source material was PBMCs or T cells enriched from blood (not recorded which). The source is a woman in her thirties or forties who had been exposed to COVID-19. Both conserved end residues are part of each CDR3. The order of the fields is CDR3 protein, CDR3 DNA, clone size, J gene, V gene, CDR3 length, D gene. A D gene is named only where the DNA matches it firmly. Expanded clones get a size class; other rows say once, few or many, or leave the size out.

CDR3: CASKGLIYGEKLFF
DNA: TGTGCCAGCAAAGGACTAATTTATGGAGAAAAACTGTTTTTT
size: -
J: TRBJ1-4
V: TRBV6-5
length: 14
D: -

CDR3: CASVSHYGYTF
DNA: TGTGCCAGCGTCTCCCACTATGGCTACACCTTC
size: -
J: TRBJ1-2
V: TRBV6-5
length: 11
D: -

CDR3: CASSLFRLAGSNEQFF
DNA: TGTGCCAGCAGTTTATTTAGACTAGCGGGTAGCAATGAGCAGTTCTTC
size: -
J: TRBJ2-1
V: TRBV27
length: 16
D: TRBD2

CDR3: CASGIQGLGFGANVLTF
DNA: TGCGCCAGCGGGATACAGGGCCTAGGGTTTGGGGCCAACGTCCTGACTTTC
size: once
J: TRBJ2-6
V: TRBV5-1
length: 17
D: -

CDR3: CASSLRTGGNSPLHF
DNA: TGCGCCAGCAGTTTACGGACAGGGGGTAATTCACCCCTCCACTTT
size: -
J: TRBJ1-6
V: TRBV5-1
length: 15
D: TRBD1

CDR3: CASGTSGYNEQFF
DNA: TGTGCCAGTGGGACTAGCGGATACAATGAGCAGTTCTTC
size: -
J: TRBJ2-1
V: TRBV12-3/TRBV12-4
length: 13
D: TRBD2

CDR3: CASSSRQGVEAFF
DNA: TGTGCCAGTAGTAGTCGACAGGGAGTTGAAGCTTTCTTT
size: -
J: TRBJ1-1
V: TRBV19
length: 13
D: TRBD1

CDR3: CASTLTGVRFF
DNA: TGTGCCAGCACCCTAACGGGGGTCAGGTTCTTC
size: -
J: TRBJ2-1
V: TRBV12-3/TRBV12-4
length: 11
D: -

CDR3: CASSQITGRVNYGYTF
DNA: TGTGCCAGCAGCCAAATAACGGGCAGGGTAAACTATGGCTACACCTTC
size: -
J: TRBJ1-2
V: TRBV27
length: 16
D: -

CDR3: CASSALQGYDGYTF
DNA: TGTGCCAGTAGTGCACTTCAGGGGTACGATGGCTACACCTTC
size: -
J: TRBJ1-2
V: TRBV19
length: 14
D: -

CDR3: CASGSGRGPNTEAFF
DNA: TGTGCTAGTGGCTCGGGGCGGGGGCCGAACACTGAAGCTTTCTTT
size: few
J: TRBJ1-1
V: TRBV12-5
length: 15
D: -

CDR3: CASSLQETQYF
DNA: TGTGCCAGCAGTCTCCAAGAGACCCAGTACTTC
size: -
J: TRBJ2-5
V: TRBV28
length: 11
D: -

CDR3: CASRTGITGELFF
DNA: TGTGCCAGCAGGACAGGGATCACCGGGGAGCTGTTTTTT
size: -
J: TRBJ2-2
V: TRBV5-4
length: 13
D: TRBD1

CDR3: CASSLGDRGMNTEAFF
DNA: TGCGCCAGCAGCTTGGGGGACAGGGGGATGAACACTGAAGCTTTCTTT
size: -
J: TRBJ1-1
V: TRBV5-1
length: 16
D: TRBD1

CDR3: CASSPNVITLESSYNEQFF
DNA: TGTGCCAGCAGCCCGAACGTCATCACCCTAGAGTCGTCCTACAATGAGCAGTTCTTC
size: -
J: TRBJ2-1
V: TRBV13
length: 19
D: -

CDR3: CASHPGTGGTGELFF
DNA: TGTGCCAGCCACCCTGGGACAGGGGGAACCGGGGAGCTGTTTTTT
size: -
J: TRBJ2-2
V: TRBV6-5
length: 15
D: TRBD1

CDR3: CASSSGQGLAIYF
DNA: TGTGCCAGCAGCTCCGGACAGGGCTTAGCCATATATTTT
size: -
J: TRBJ1-3
V: TRBV5-5
length: 13
D: TRBD1

CDR3: CASSHQGAAYGYTF
DNA: TGTGCCAGCAGCCATCAGGGGGCGGCCTATGGCTACACCTTC
size: -
J: TRBJ1-2
V: TRBV3-1/TRBV3-2
length: 14
D: TRBD1

CDR3: CASSYALGAYTEAFF
DNA: TGTGCCAGCAGTTACGCACTGGGGGCGTATACTGAAGCTTTCTTT
size: -
J: TRBJ1-1
V: TRBV6-5
length: 15
D: -

CDR3: CARGRAASSYNEQFF
DNA: TGTGCCAGAGGGAGGGCGGCAAGCTCCTACAATGAGCAGTTCTTC
size: -
J: TRBJ2-1
V: TRBV2
length: 15
D: TRBD2

CDR3: CASSYSWRPNTEAFF
DNA: TGTGCCAGCAGTTACTCATGGAGACCTAACACTGAAGCTTTCTTT
size: -
J: TRBJ1-1
V: TRBV6-2/TRBV6-3
length: 15
D: -